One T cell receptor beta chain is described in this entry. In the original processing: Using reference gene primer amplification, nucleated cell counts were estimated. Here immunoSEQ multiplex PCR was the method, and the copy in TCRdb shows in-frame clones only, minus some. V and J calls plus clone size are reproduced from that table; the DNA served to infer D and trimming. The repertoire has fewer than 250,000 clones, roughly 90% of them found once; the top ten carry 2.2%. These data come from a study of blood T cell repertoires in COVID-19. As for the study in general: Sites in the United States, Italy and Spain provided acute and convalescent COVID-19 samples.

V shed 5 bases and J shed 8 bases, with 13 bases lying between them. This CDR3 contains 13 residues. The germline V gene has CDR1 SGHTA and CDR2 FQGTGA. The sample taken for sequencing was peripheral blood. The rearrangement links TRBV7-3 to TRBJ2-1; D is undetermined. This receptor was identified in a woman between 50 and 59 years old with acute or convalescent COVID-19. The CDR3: CASSPPLVHEQFF. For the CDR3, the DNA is TGTGCCAGCAGCCCCCCCCTAGTGCATGAGCAGTTCTTC.